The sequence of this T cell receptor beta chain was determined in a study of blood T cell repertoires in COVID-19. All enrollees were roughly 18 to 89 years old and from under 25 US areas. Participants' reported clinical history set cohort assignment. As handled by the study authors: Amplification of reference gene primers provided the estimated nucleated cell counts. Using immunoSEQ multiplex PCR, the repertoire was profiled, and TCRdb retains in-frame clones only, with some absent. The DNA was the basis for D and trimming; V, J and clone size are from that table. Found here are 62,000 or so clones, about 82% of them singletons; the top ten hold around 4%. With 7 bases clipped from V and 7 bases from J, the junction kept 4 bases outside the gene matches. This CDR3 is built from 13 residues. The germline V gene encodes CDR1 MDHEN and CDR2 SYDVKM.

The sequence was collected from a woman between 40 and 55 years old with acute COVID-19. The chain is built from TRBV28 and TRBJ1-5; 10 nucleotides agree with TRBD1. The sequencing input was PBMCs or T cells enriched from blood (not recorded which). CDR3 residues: CASTGTGDQPQHF. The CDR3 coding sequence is TGTGCCAGCACTGGGACAGGGGACCAGCCCCAGCATTTT.